This T cell receptor beta chain appears in the sequencing data of a study of graft-versus-host responses after intestinal transplantation. For the study at large: Multivisceral, liver-intestinal, or isolated intestinal transplants were performed in recipients. Broader study findings: Ileal or blood samples showed some GvH clones first, and such clones were also found in recipient marrow.

A remark on this clone: The target antigen is unknown.

The repertoire was sequenced with immunoSEQ multiplex PCR; TCRdb's copy has only in-frame clones and lacks some. The sample yields roughly 120,000 clones, about 93% seen once. This CDR3 region has 15 residues. With 0 bases removed from V and 7 bases from J, the gap between germline ends came to 12 bases. CDR1 and CDR2 from the germline V gene are MNHEY and SVGAGI. This sequence originates from a human donor who received an intestinal transplant. V usage is TRBV6-5 and J usage is TRBJ1-4; D perhaps matches TRBD1 (5 bases). The sample here was unstimulated CD4+ T cells sorted from spleen or lymph node cells, taken before intestinal transplant. Here the CDR3 DNA reads TGTGCCAGCAGTTACTCACGGGGGGTTTCTGAAAAACTGTTTTTT. It is translated as CASSYSRGVSEKLFF.